Listed below are T cell receptor beta chains from one sample, sequenced in a study of cytomegalovirus exposure and HLA in healthy donors. TCRdb's copy holds only in-frame clones and misses some; the assay was immunoSEQ multiplex PCR. The sample has about 190,000 clones, roughly 83% seen once. Sequenced: PBMCs. All receptors come from a woman aged 18-30 years in good health and CMV-seronegative. Each CDR3 is given with its conserved first and last residue. The D gene is left open where the match is weak. Clone sizes are given selectively: once, few, many, or a class where the clone is expanded.

-	TRBV5-1	TRBJ2-5	TRBD2	CASSLGLGPEQETQYF	TGCGCCAGCAGCTTAGGACTAGGCCCCGAGCAAGAGACCCAGTACTTC
-	TRBV15	TRBJ2-2	TRBD2	CATSRDRVSGSTGELFF	TGTGCCACCAGCAGAGATAGAGTTAGCGGGAGCACCGGGGAGCTGTTTTTT
-	TRBV10-3	TRBJ1-2	TRBD1	CAISESFGQAAYGYTF	TGTGCCATCAGTGAGTCTTTCGGACAGGCCGCTTATGGCTACACCTTC
few	TRBV5-4	TRBJ1-1	TRBD1	CASSQDRGAEAFF	TGTGCCAGCAGCCAGGACAGGGGCGCTGAAGCTTTCTTT
-	TRBV5-1	TRBJ2-3	TRBD1	CASSLWGQGSNTDTQYF	TGCGCCAGCAGCTTGTGGGGACAGGGGTCCAACACAGATACGCAGTATTTT
-	TRBV11-1	TRBJ2-5	-	CASSVQETQYF	TGTGCCAGCAGCGTACAAGAGACCCAGTACTTC
-	TRBV19	TRBJ1-1	-	CASSIGPHRNTEAFF	TGTGCCAGTAGTATAGGTCCCCATAGGAACACTGAAGCTTTCTTT
few	TRBV5-4	TRBJ2-7	TRBD1	CASSNRDSPYEQYF	TGTGCCAGCAGCAACCGGGACAGTCCCTACGAGCAGTACTTC
-	TRBV5-1	TRBJ2-5	-	CASTQGRLQETQYF	TGCGCCAGCACCCAGGGAAGGCTCCAAGAGACCCAGTACTTC
-	TRBV7-8	TRBJ2-3	TRBD1	CASTLRTGFRVDTQYF	TGTGCCAGCACCCTACGGACAGGGTTCCGCGTGGATACGCAGTATTTT
-	TRBV15	TRBJ1-1	-	CATSTDISEAFF	TGTGCCACCAGCACAGACATCAGTGAAGCTTTCTTT
-	TRBV7-8	TRBJ2-1	-	CASSPVVNEQFF	TGTGCCAGCAGCCCGGTGGTAAATGAGCAGTTCTTC
-	TRBV18	TRBJ1-5	-	CASSHNRGSNQAQHF	TGTGCCAGCTCACACAACCGGGGTAGCAATCAAGCCCAGCATTTT
-	TRBV27	TRBJ2-5	TRBD1	CASKPTGGLQETQYF	TGTGCCAGCAAACCGACAGGGGGCCTTCAAGAGACCCAGTACTTC
-	TRBV18	TRBJ2-1	TRBD1	CASSPRDRGISYNEQFF	TGTGCCAGCTCACCACGGGACAGGGGGATCTCCTACAATGAGCAGTTCTTC
-	TRBV12-5	TRBJ2-3	TRBD1	CASGLVRLQGAQSTDTQYF	TGTGCTAGTGGTTTGGTACGCTTGCAGGGGGCCCAGAGCACAGATACGCAGTATTTT
-	TRBV5-1	TRBJ2-1	-	CASSFDKIASNEQFF	TGCGCCAGCAGCTTTGATAAGATAGCGTCCAATGAGCAGTTCTTC
-	TRBV2	TRBJ1-6	-	CASDNNSPLHF	TGTGCCAGCGACAATAATTCACCCCTCCACTTT
-	TRBV19	TRBJ2-2	-	CASSTRDYTGELFF	TGTGCCAGTAGTACACGAGATTACACCGGGGAGCTGTTTTTT
-	TRBV13	TRBJ2-7	-	CASSLAGASYEQYF	TGTGCCAGCAGCTTAGCAGGGGCCTCCTACGAGCAGTACTTC
-	TRBV9	TRBJ1-2	-	CASTLTTPSSGYTF	TGTGCCAGCACCCTTACCACCCCGTCTAGTGGCTACACCTTC
once	TRBV7-9	TRBJ2-1	-	CASSLAPTGRKYNEQFF	TGTGCCAGCAGCCTAGCCCCAACAGGGCGGAAGTACAATGAGCAGTTCTTC
-	TRBV5-4	TRBJ2-2	-	CASSLVLAGTGELFF	TGTGCCAGCAGCTTGGTACTAGCCGGCACCGGGGAGCTGTTTTTT
-	TRBV5-1	TRBJ1-1	-	CASSTGTVNTEAFF	TGCGCCAGCAGCACCGGCACAGTAAACACTGAAGCTTTCTTT
-	TRBV30	TRBJ2-3	-	CAWGRGGGGTDTQYF	TGTGCCTGGGGCCGCGGAGGAGGCGGAACAGATACGCAGTATTTT
-	TRBV10-1	TRBJ2-2	-	CASSETGTGELFF	TGCGCCAGCAGTGAAACAGGGACCGGGGAGCTGTTTTTT
-	TRBV5-5	TRBJ1-6	-	CASTVEVFNSPLHF	TGTGCCAGCACCGTTGAGGTATTTAATTCACCCCTCCACTTT
-	TRBV6-1	TRBJ2-7	TRBD1	CASSEALGLGQGVYEQYF	TGTGCCAGCAGTGAAGCGCTGGGCTTGGGACAGGGGGTCTACGAGCAGTACTTC
-	TRBV12-5	TRBJ2-3	TRBD1	CASGTGQGVIANTDTQYF	TGTGCTAGTGGTACCGGACAGGGGGTGATTGCTAACACAGATACGCAGTATTTT
-	TRBV5-6	TRBJ1-5	-	CASSLGVTGYQPQHF	TGTGCCAGCAGCTTGGGTGTGACAGGCTATCAGCCCCAGCATTTT
-	TRBV6-4	TRBJ1-5	-	CASSDSEGRGSNQPQHF	TGTGCCAGCAGTGACTCCGAGGGGAGGGGGAGCAATCAGCCCCAGCATTTT
-	TRBV5-1	TRBJ1-1	TRBD1	CASSPDGQGALRAFF	TGCGCCAGCAGCCCCGATGGACAGGGGGCCTTGCGGGCTTTCTTT
-	TRBV5-1	TRBJ2-7	TRBD1	CASSLGDRNNYEQYF	TGCGCCAGCAGCTTGGGGGACAGAAACAACTACGAGCAGTACTTC
-	TRBV30	TRBJ1-1	-	CAWSVRRRDTEAFF	TGTGCCTGGAGTGTAAGGCGGAGAGACACTGAAGCTTTCTTT
-	TRBV5-4	TRBJ1-2	TRBD1	CASSSWGRGRNGYTF	TGTGCCAGCAGCTCCTGGGGCAGGGGGCGAAATGGCTACACCTTC
-	TRBV5-4	TRBJ2-1	TRBD2	CASASTGGESYNEQFF	TGTGCCAGCGCCTCGACGGGGGGAGAGTCCTACAATGAGCAGTTCTTC
-	TRBV5-4	TRBJ2-7	TRBD2	CASSPREAGAGREQYF	TGTGCCAGCAGCCCAAGGGAGGCGGGAGCTGGGCGCGAGCAGTACTTC
-	TRBV5-1	TRBJ1-4	-	CASSLQGGTTNEKLFF	TGCGCCAGCAGCTTACAGGGTGGTACTACTAATGAAAAACTGTTTTTT
-	TRBV10-3	TRBJ2-3	TRBD2	CAISVLAGATDTQYF	TGTGCCATCAGTGTCCTAGCGGGAGCCACAGATACGCAGTATTTT
-	TRBV7-9	TRBJ2-1	TRBD1	CASSQTGGEQFF	TGTGCCAGCAGTCAGACAGGGGGTGAGCAGTTCTTC
few	TRBV7-3	TRBJ1-1	-	CASSTQSNTEAFF	TGTGCCAGCAGCACACAATCGAACACTGAAGCTTTCTTT
-	TRBV27	TRBJ2-7	TRBD2	CASCGGDSYEQYF	TGTGCCAGCTGCGGGGGGGACTCCTACGAGCAGTACTTC
-	TRBV18	TRBJ2-7	-	CASKSLSSYEQYF	TGTGCCAGTAAGAGTTTAAGCTCCTACGAGCAGTACTTC
-	TRBV20-1	TRBJ2-7	-	CSASPTYEQYF	TGCAGTGCTAGCCCCACTTACGAGCAGTACTTC
few	TRBV7-8	TRBJ2-7	-	CASGLYEQYF	TGTGCCAGTGGGCTATACGAGCAGTACTTC
-	TRBV23-1	TRBJ2-3	-	CASSSENYSRGCYFLPTDTQYF	TGCGCCAGCTCATCCGAAAACTATTCCCGAGGATGTTACTTTTTGCCCACAGATACGCAGTATTTT